This T cell receptor (beta chain) comes out of a study of blood T cell repertoires in COVID-19. Germline lookup yields CDR1 MGHRA and CDR2 YSYEKL. This CDR3 is 15 amino acids long. Deletions cut 1 base from V and 0 bases from J, with 6 bases between. Method: immunoSEQ multiplex PCR; TCRdb's copy keeps in-frame clones and lacks some. Of over 60,000 clones listed, more than 90% are singletons. Specimen: peripheral blood. This chain uses TRBV4-1 with TRBJ2-2; no definite D call. This TCR derives from a man in his 60s with acute or convalescent COVID-19. The CDR3 sequence: CASSQGVTNTGELFF. The CDR3 nucleotides read TGCGCCAGCAGCCAAGGTGTAACGAACACCGGGGAGCTGTTTTTT.